This TCR beta chain was profiled in a study of cytomegalovirus exposure and HLA in healthy donors. CDR3 length equals 13 residues. The germline gives CDR1 SNHLY, CDR2 FYNNEI. Study conclusions and caveats: DRB1 showed the most TCR associations and HLA-C the fewest in a later analysis, as rates varied by HLA locus. Confirmation in vitro established that a few CMV-associated chains were specific for CMV antigens.

PCR amplification relied on 60 Vbeta primers (plus 13 Jbeta primers). TCRdb's table, derived via immunoSEQ multiplex PCR, lists solely in-frame clones and lacks some. The sample has around 200,000 clones; around 77% are singletons. A note on this clone: Antigen: not known.

The sequencing sample was made of PBMCs. The chain carries TRBV2 and TRBJ2-5; 10 nucleotides align to TRBD2. Judging by the DNA end, TRBJ2-7 fits better; the J call may be wrong. The sequence came from a female donor in good health and CMV-seronegative. This CDR3 is CASPGLARYEQYF. The CDR3 DNA reads TGTGCCAGCCCGGGACTAGCGCGCTACGAGCAGTACTTC.